This T cell receptor (beta chain) was captured by sequencing in a study of chemoradiotherapy in HPV16-positive cancers. Notes on the study in general: Functional assays defining HPV-specific T cells used only a couple of HPV16-positive patients. Candidate HPV-specific clones and E7-related TCR motifs grew in tumor during treatment.

Clones were read by immunoSEQ multiplex PCR, and TCRdb kept only the in-frame ones, dropping some. The sample holds around 22,000 clones; roughly 92% are singletons and the top ten take roughly 15%. Points on this clone: Its antigen remains unidentified.

The CDR3 extends over 18 amino acids. Germline V gene lookup returns CDR1 SEHNR and CDR2 FQNEAQ (reference sequence). The V end was cut by 4 bases, the J end by 5 bases, with 21 bases between. Source: blood, taken from a patient who underwent chemoradiotherapy. The clonotype comes from a human donor with HPV-associated anogenital cancer. The gene calls are TRBV7-9 and TRBJ1-6, with D uncertain. The DNA of the CDR3 is TGTGCCAGCAGCTGGGGATACAGCCGCCGGTCGGATAATTCACCCCTCCACTTT. Translated: CASSWGYSRRSDNSPLHF.